The 25 T cell receptor beta chains reported below all come from one sample, sequenced in a study of T cell responses to AZD1222 COVID-19 vaccine. TCRdb keeps only in-frame clones here, not all; method: immunoSEQ multiplex PCR. The sample contains more than 95,000 clones, around 87% of which appear only once. Source: peripheral blood, taken on day 0 of AZD1222 vaccination. All receptors come from an adult in good health.

The chain joins TRBV15 to TRBJ1-1; D may be TRBD1 (5 bases). V dropped 0 bases and J dropped 2 bases, with 13 bases sitting between them. This CDR3 region has 16 residues. Germline CDR1 and CDR2: LNHNV and YYDKDF (reference sequence). The CDR3 coding sequence is TGTGCCACCAGCAGAGATTGGGGGGAAGCAAACACTGAAGCTTTCTTT. Translation gives CATSRDWGEANTEAFF.

The rearrangement uses TRBV11-3 and TRBJ2-1; the match to TRBD1 covers 7 bases. The CDR3 has 15 amino acids. Germline assignment: CDR1 SGHNT and CDR2 YENEEA. Germline trimming cut 5 bases from V and 2 bases from J; bases unmatched to any gene: 6. This CDR3 reads CASSPDRVAYNEQFF. In DNA, the CDR3 is TGTGCCAGCAGCCCCGACAGGGTCGCCTACAATGAGCAGTTCTTC.

This clone was detected only a few times. V is TRBV7-3 and J is TRBJ2-1; a possible D gene is TRBD2 (5 bases). Deletions cut 2 bases from V and 4 bases from J, with 12 bases between. CDR1 and CDR2 (germline): SGHTA, FQGTGA. The CDR3 has 15 residues. In DNA form, the CDR3 reads TGTGCCAGCAGCTTACGTCCGGGGTTTTACAATGAGCAGTTCTTC. Its protein product is CASSLRPGFYNEQFF.

The rearrangement links TRBV28 to TRBJ2-2, with D possibly TRBD2 on 5 matching bases. There are 16 residues in the CDR3. Germline values: CDR1 MDHEN, CDR2 SYDVKM. The V gene lost 2 bases and the J gene lost 5 bases, with 15 bases spanning the gap. Here the CDR3 reads CASSLGSGSLTGELFF. The CDR3 DNA is TGTGCCAGCAGTTTAGGGTCGGGGTCTCTTACCGGGGAGCTGTTTTTT. Complete variable domain (other parts from reference TRBV28 and TRBJ2-2): DVKVTQSSRYLVKRTGEKVFLECVQDMDHENMFWYRQDPGLGLRLIYFSYDVKMKEKGDIPEGYSVSREKKERFSLILESASTNQTSMYLCASSLGSGSLTGELFFGEGSRLTVL.

As regards this clone: This same CDR3 is encoded by further DNA sequences in the sample. V gene TRBV3-1 (or the pseudogene TRBV3-2) combines with J gene TRBJ2-1, with 8 positions matching TRBD2. Trimming at V came to 1 base and at J to 4 bases, leaving 3 bases not matched to a gene. Germline lookup yields CDR1 LGHDT and CDR2 YNNKEL (reference sequence). The CDR3 runs to 15 residues. CDR3 loop: CASSQVLAAYNEQFF. CDR3 nucleotides: TGTGCCAGCAGCCAAGTACTAGCGGCGTACAATGAGCAGTTCTTC.

This chain connects TRBV6-5 to TRBJ2-3; no definite D call. The CDR3 totals 15 residues. Per the germline V gene, CDR1 is MNHEY and CDR2 is SVGAGI. The V end lost 5 bases, the J end lost 6 bases, and 18 bases lay between the germline ends. The CDR3 DNA reads as TGTGCCAGCAGTCCCAGCTTTGGGGAAGGGGATACGCAGTATTTT. The encoded protein is CASSPSFGEGDTQYF.

This chain links TRBV7-3 with TRBJ2-1, with TRBD2 matching 7 bases. CDR3 length: 14 amino acids. Per the germline V gene, CDR1 is SGHTA and CDR2 is FQGTGA. V lost 2 bases and J lost 7; bases outside the gene matches: 5. CDR3: CASSLWGTTNEQFF. CDR3 DNA: TGTGCCAGCAGCTTATGGGGGACTACGAATGAGCAGTTCTTC. The full variable domain, in which reference TRBV7-3 and TRBJ2-1 provide the parts outside the CDR3, is GAGVSQTPSNKVTEKGKYVELRCDPISGHTALYWYRQSLGQGPEFLIYFQGTGAADDSGLPNDRFFAVRPEGSVSTLKIQRTERGDSAVYLCASSLWGTTNEQFFGPGTRLTVL.

The chain uses TRBV7-9 and TRBJ2-3; D unresolved. Germline assignment: CDR1 SEHNR and CDR2 FQNEAQ (reference sequence). The germline V and J ends were trimmed by 2 bases and 0 bases, with 12 bases remaining between them. The CDR3 has 16 residues. CDR3 in DNA: TGTGCCAGCAGCTTACGTTGGGGATCTAGCACAGATACGCAGTATTTT. Amino acids: CASSLRWGSSTDTQYF. Full variable domain (remainder filled in from reference TRBV7-9 and TRBJ2-3): DTGVSQNPRHKITKRGQNVTFRCDPISEHNRLYWYRQTLGQGPEFLTYFQNEAQLEKSRLLSDRFSAERPKGSFSTLEIQRTEQGDSAMYLCASSLRWGSSTDTQYFGPGTRLTVL.

The rearrangement links TRBV2 to TRBJ1-5; 10 nucleotides align to TRBD1. J lost 4 bases, V lost 7 bases, and 7 bases had no gene match. Per germline, CDR1 SNHLY and CDR2 FYNNEI. This CDR3 spans 15 amino acids. This CDR3 reads CASNTGTGVNQPQHF. CDR3 nucleotides: TGTGCCAGCAACACTGGGACAGGGGTTAATCAGCCCCAGCATTTT.

This chain uses TRBV29-1 with TRBJ2-7; D uncertain. CDR1 is SQVTM and CDR2 is ANQGSEA in the germline V gene. V was trimmed by 0 bases and J by 0 bases, leaving 6 bases between them. The CDR3 is 13 amino acids. CDR3 region: CSVEDQDSYEQYF. In DNA form, the CDR3 reads TGCAGCGTTGAAGATCAGGACTCCTACGAGCAGTACTTC.

The V and J genes are TRBV29-1 and TRBJ1-1; D is ambiguous. Trimming removed 7 bases from V and 0 bases from J, with 12 bases in between. This CDR3 comprises 13 residues. Looked up from germline, CDR1 is SQVTM and CDR2 is ANQGSEA. This chain's CDR3 is CSGTSGLNTEAFF. The CDR3 DNA sequence: TGCAGCGGAACCTCAGGATTGAACACTGAAGCTTTCTTT.

This rearrangement joins TRBV18 to TRBJ2-6; 8 bases match TRBD1. Trimming removed 6 bases from V and 2 bases from J; junction bases left unmatched: 3. This CDR3 has 15 amino acids. Looked up from germline, CDR1 is KGHSH and CDR2 is LQKENI. CDR3 DNA: TGTGCCAGCTCGGCGGACAGGGCTGGGGCCAACGTCCTGACTTTC. Encoded protein: CASSADRAGANVLTF. Combining the CDR3 with reference TRBV18 and TRBJ2-6 gives the whole variable domain NAGVMQNPRHLVRRRGQEARLRCSPMKGHSHVYWYRQLPEEGLKFMVYLQKENIIDESGMPKERFSAEFPKEGPSILRIQQVVRGDSAAYFCASSADRAGANVLTFGAGSRLTVL.

DNA for the CDR3: TGTGCCAGCAGCTTAAGGCCCAATCTGGGGTACGAGCAGTACTTC. Protein: CASSLRPNLGYEQYF. The genes are TRBV7-6 and TRBJ2-7, with D hard to call. The CDR3 loop spans 15 amino acids. With 2 bases removed from V and 4 bases from J, the gap between germline ends came to 15 bases. Germline-derived CDR1 and CDR2 are SGHVS and FNYEAQ.

The chain couples TRBV19 to TRBJ1-2; D not certain. The CDR3 length is 14 residues. CDR1 LNHDA and CDR2 SQIVND come from the germline V gene (reference sequence). V gave up 4 bases and J gave up 4 bases, with 13 bases separating them. The CDR3 region is CASSRGDNSYGYTF. The CDR3 DNA sequence: TGTGCCAGTAGTAGGGGTGACAACTCCTATGGCTACACCTTC.

CDR3 in DNA: TGCGCCAGCAGCCCGCGGGAGGAGTGGGGCACTGAAGCTTTCTTT. Translating gives CASSPREEWGTEAFF. This sequence joins TRBV5-1 and TRBJ1-1; D is unclear. Germline V gene sequence: CDR1 SGHRS, CDR2 YFSETQ. V was trimmed by 4 bases and J by 4 bases, leaving 17 bases between them. The CDR3 runs to 15 residues.

This chain connects TRBV5-6 to TRBJ1-2; the D gene is possibly TRBD1 (5 bases). Trimming removed 0 bases from V and 4 bases from J, with 10 bases in between. Germline CDR1 and CDR2: SGHDT and YYEEEE. The CDR3 totals 14 residues. The DNA of the CDR3 is TGTGCCAGCAGCTTGGGGCAGGGAGGCTATGGCTACACCTTC. Its translation: CASSLGQGGYGYTF.

The chain carries TRBV7-2 and TRBJ2-2, with 7 bases that match TRBD2. CDR1 SGHTA and CDR2 FQGNSA come from the germline V gene. V trimming: 2 bases; J trimming: 6 bases; junction bases outside the gene matches: 6. The CDR3 sequence is 15 residues long. As DNA, the CDR3 is TGTGCCAGCAGCTTAAGCGGGACGGCCTCCGGGGAGCTGTTTTTT. The encoded protein is CASSLSGTASGELFF.

V gene TRBV7-9 combines with J gene TRBJ2-1; 9 bases are a match to TRBD1. From germline, CDR1 is SEHNR and CDR2 FQNEAQ (reference sequence). The CDR3 extends over 14 amino acids. Trimming at V came to 5 bases and at J to 7 bases, leaving 6 bases not matched to a gene. CDR3 coding DNA: TGTGCCAGCAGCCCCCGACAGGGGGGGAATGAGCAGTTCTTC. Encoded protein: CASSPRQGGNEQFF.

This clone appeared a few times. This sequence joins TRBV6-2 or TRBV6-3 and TRBJ2-7; D is perhaps TRBD1 or TRBD2 (5 bases each). Germline V gives CDR1 MNHEY, CDR2 SVGEGT. V was shortened by 2 bases and J by 5 bases, with 22 bases between the two germline ends. CDR3 length: 17 amino acids. CDR3 amino acids: CASSYDLPGQGINEQYF. CDR3 coding DNA: TGTGCCAGCAGTTACGACCTTCCGGGGCAGGGCATCAACGAGCAGTACTTC.

This sequence joins TRBV2 and TRBJ2-7, with 7 bases matching TRBD1. The J segment lost 2 bases and the V segment lost 7 bases, leaving 5 bases of the junction unmatched. Germline CDR1 is SNHLY and CDR2 is FYNNEI. The CDR3 spans 13 residues. This chain's CDR3 is CASTEGTAYEQYF. DNA for the CDR3: TGTGCCAGCACCGAAGGGACAGCCTACGAGCAGTACTTC.

Only a few counts were recorded for this clone. The rearrangement links TRBV7-9 to TRBJ2-7; maybe TRBD1 (5 bases). Trimming took off 5 bases at V and 6 bases at J, with 20 bases between the two ends. The CDR3 has 15 residues. CDR1 and CDR2 (germline): SEHNR, FQNEAQ (reference sequence). The CDR3, as DNA: TGTGCCAGCAGCGCCCTACAGGATTTTTTTTCCGAGCAGTACTTC. It specifies CASSALQDFFSEQYF.

V and J are TRBV30 and TRBJ1-6; D gene unclear. CDR1 GTSNPN and CDR2 SVGIG come from the germline V gene (reference sequence). Trimming cost V 3 bases and J 7 bases, with 13 bases left between them. The CDR3 contains 14 residues. The CDR3 region is CAWSVNGGNSPLHF. The DNA for the CDR3 is TGTGCCTGGAGCGTAAACGGAGGGAATTCACCCCTCCACTTT.

The V and J genes are TRBV7-2 and TRBJ2-1; TRBD2 is a possible D gene (5 bases). Per the germline V gene, CDR1 is SGHTA and CDR2 is FQGNSA. V was clipped by 5 bases and J by 4 bases, with 24 bases between them. The length of the CDR3 is 18 residues. The CDR3 sequence is CASSPLGGGGSGYNEQFF. As DNA, the CDR3 is TGTGCCAGCAGCCCCCTTGGCGGTGGTGGTTCGGGGTACAATGAGCAGTTCTTC.

The V gene is TRBV25-1, the J gene TRBJ1-2; TRBD1 might be the D (6 bases). The CDR3 length is 16 residues. Trimming removed 3 bases from V and 8 bases from J, with 22 bases in between. The germline CDR1 and CDR2 sequences are MGHDK and SYGVNS. The CDR3 reads CASSDPSAGGRGGYTF. The CDR3 coding sequence is TGTGCCAGCAGTGACCCGAGCGCAGGCGGAAGGGGGGGCTACACCTTC.

The CDR3 DNA sequence: TGTGCCAGTTCCTACGAGCAGTACTTC. Its protein is CASSYEQYF. This chain connects TRBV7-3 to TRBJ2-7; D unclear. Germline loops: CDR1 SGHTA, CDR2 FQGTGA. The CDR3 consists of 9 residues. V gave up 9 bases and J gave up 1 base, with 1 base separating them.